The 30 T cell receptor beta chains reported below all come from one sample, sequenced in a study of blood T cell repertoires in COVID-19. Produced via immunoSEQ multiplex PCR; TCRdb's table is partial and in-frame only. The table lists about 57,000 clones, around 87% of them singletons. Input material: peripheral blood. These TCRs come from a woman older than 75 with COVID-19, enrolled during active disease.

The CDR3 sequence: CASALGTGDGYTF. The CDR3 bases are TGTGCCAGCGCCCTTGGGACAGGGGATGGCTACACCTTC. The V gene is TRBV5-6, the J gene TRBJ1-2, with TRBD1 identical over 10 bases. After removal of 7 bases from V and 6 bases from J, the junction contained 6 bases not matched to a gene. The CDR3 covers 13 residues. Germline CDR1 reads SGHDT; CDR2 reads YYEEEE.

This clone has only a few counts. This chain connects TRBV5-1 to TRBJ1-4; tentative D call: TRBD1 (5 bases). Trimming took off 0 bases at V and 7 bases at J, with 10 bases between the two ends. Germline CDR1 SGHRS, CDR2 YFSETQ. CDR3 size: 14 residues. CDR3 sequence: CASSLVGRGEKLFF. CDR3 nucleotides: TGCGCCAGCAGCTTGGTAGGAAGGGGTGAAAAACTGTTTTTT.

The chain is built from TRBV12-5 and TRBJ2-7; D uncertain. CDR3 size: 13 residues. CDR1 and CDR2 (germline): LGHNT, FRNRAP. V was clipped by 3 bases and J by 0 bases, with 6 bases between them. Written as DNA, the CDR3 is TGTGCTAGTGGTTTCTACTTCTCCTACGAGCAGTACTTC. It is translated as CASGFYFSYEQYF.

The chain carries TRBV30 and TRBJ1-3, with TRBD1 matching 8 bases. The CDR3 is 14 residues long. Germline V lookup: CDR1 GTSNPN, CDR2 SVGIG (reference sequence). The junction had 7 bases not matched to a gene; V was cut back by 5 bases and J by 4 bases. In nucleotides, the CDR3 is TGTGCCTGGTGTTCAGGGGGCTTCGGAAACACCATATATTTT. As protein: CAWCSGGFGNTIYF.

V and J are TRBV19 and TRBJ1-5; D ambiguous. Germline V lookup: CDR1 LNHDA, CDR2 SQIVND (reference sequence). The CDR3 contains 15 residues. Trimming took off 2 bases at V and 3 bases at J, with 11 bases between the two ends. CDR3 loop: CASSITQANNQPQHF. DNA of the CDR3: TGTGCCAGTAGTATAACCCAGGCCAACAATCAGCCCCAGCATTTT.

The gene calls are TRBV5-4 and TRBJ1-2, with D perhaps matching TRBD1 (5 bases). The CDR3 runs to 16 residues. Germline V gene sequence: CDR1 SGHNT, CDR2 YYREEE (reference sequence). V was clipped by 4 bases and J by 5 bases, with 21 bases between them. For the CDR3, the DNA is TGTGCCAGCAGCCAGGTCGGGGGGATGGCGAATTATGGCTACACCTTC. Protein product: CASSQVGGMANYGYTF.

V usage is TRBV3-1 (or the pseudogene TRBV3-2) and J usage is TRBJ1-3; 10 nucleotides align to TRBD1. Trimming removed 8 bases from V and 3 bases from J; junction bases left unmatched: 7. This CDR3 is built from 15 residues. In germline, CDR1 is LGHDT, CDR2 YNNKEL (reference sequence). The CDR3 DNA reads as TGTGCCAGCGCGGGACAGGGGAGAGGTGGAAACACCATATATTTT. Encoded protein: CASAGQGRGGNTIYF.

The chain joins TRBV6-5 to TRBJ2-4, with TRBD1 matching over 7 bases. The length of the CDR3 is 15 residues. V was clipped by 6 bases and J by 0 bases; unmatched bases: 5. The germline CDR1 and CDR2 sequences are MNHEY and SVGAGI. CDR3 loop: CASRSGGLAKNIQYF. CDR3 bases: TGTGCCAGCAGGTCAGGGGGTCTAGCCAAAAACATTCAGTACTTC.

The chain links TRBV6-5 to TRBJ1-1; D ambiguous. The CDR3 spans 13 residues. CDR1 is MNHEY and CDR2 is SVGAGI in the germline V gene. Trimming removed 0 bases at V and 6 bases at J, with 8 bases between. The CDR3 coding sequence is TGTGCCAGCAGTTACTCGATGAGCTCTGAAGCTTTCTTT. This sequence encodes CASSYSMSSEAFF.

J is TRBJ2-3 and V is TRBV3-1 (or the pseudogene TRBV3-2); the D gene is possibly TRBD1 (6 bases). V was clipped by 0 bases and J by 5 bases, with 18 bases between them. CDR1 and CDR2 from the germline V gene are LGHDT and YNNKEL (reference sequence). This CDR3 comprises 17 residues. The CDR3 nucleotides read TGTGCCAGCAGCCAAGATGCCGTGTGGGGGCGGATAGATACGCAGTATTTT. It translates to CASSQDAVWGRIDTQYF.

This clone has a handful of counts. This chain links TRBV9 with TRBJ1-1, with 8 nucleotides matching TRBD1. Trimming took 3 bases from V and 4 from J; bases not matched to a gene: 5. The CDR3 length is 14 residues. CDR1 is SGDLS and CDR2 is YYNGEE in the germline V gene. The CDR3 region is CASSAGQAVTEAFF. Here the CDR3 DNA reads TGTGCCAGCAGCGCGGGACAGGCAGTCACTGAAGCTTTCTTT.

This chain connects TRBV20-1 to TRBJ1-2; 10 nucleotides line up with TRBD1. Germline trimming cut 3 bases from V and 5 bases from J; bases unmatched to any gene: 12. The CDR3 is made up of 16 amino acids. Germline values: CDR1 DFQATT, CDR2 SNEGSKA (reference sequence). CDR3 protein: CSASLLGTGELYGYTF. CDR3 in DNA: TGCAGTGCTAGTCTACTTGGGACAGGGGAGTTGTATGGCTACACCTTC.

This clone was seen once. The rearrangement joins TRBV27 to TRBJ1-6; D gene ambiguous. This CDR3 region has 17 residues. V was pared by 2 bases and J by 14 bases, with 25 bases between. Germline V gene sequence: CDR1 MNHEY, CDR2 SMNVEV (reference sequence). In DNA, the CDR3 is TGTGCCAGCAGTTTAAAACCCCTCGCCTCACGGTTGAACGCCCTCCACTTT. Encoded protein: CASSLKPLASRLNALHF.

The chain uses TRBV10-3 and TRBJ1-1, with 7 bases that match TRBD1. Germline V gene lookup returns CDR1 ENHRY and CDR2 SYGVKD. This CDR3 is 18 amino acids long. The ends lost 0 bases at V and 0 bases at J; junction bases unmatched: 10. CDR3 coding DNA: TGTGCCATCAGTGAGTCACGTGACCGGGGACAGATGAACACTGAAGCTTTCTTT. Amino acid sequence: CAISESRDRGQMNTEAFF.

This chain links TRBV15 with TRBJ2-2; 7 bases are a match to TRBD1. Germline V gene sequence: CDR1 LNHNV, CDR2 YYDKDF (reference sequence). The CDR3 spans 15 residues. J gave up 1 base and V 1 base, and 0 bases lay outside the gene matches. CDR3 sequence (DNA): TGTGCCACCAGCAGAGGGGACAGGAACACCGGGGAGCTGTTTTTT. It yields the protein CATSRGDRNTGELFF. Together with reference TRBV15 and TRBJ2-2, the CDR3 gives the full variable domain: DAMVIQNPRYQVTQFGKPVTLSCSQTLNHNVMYWYQQKSSQAPKLLFHYYDKDFNNEADTPDNFQSRRPNTSFCFLDIRSPGLGDTAMYLCATSRGDRNTGELFFGEGSRLTVL.

V gene TRBV5-4 combines with J gene TRBJ2-7, with a possible D match to TRBD2 (7 bases). The CDR3 loop spans 14 amino acids. Germline V lookup: CDR1 SGHNT, CDR2 YYREEE (reference sequence). Trimming took 4 bases from V and 2 from J, leaving 13 bases between them. The chain's CDR3 is CASSRGGTTYEQYF. Written as DNA, the CDR3 is TGTGCCAGCAGCCGCGGGGGCACCACCTACGAGCAGTACTTC.

V and J are TRBV6-1 and TRBJ2-1; maybe TRBD1 (6 bases). This CDR3 contains 12 residues. CDR1 is MNHNS, CDR2 SASEGT, per germline. Trimming cost V 3 bases and J 9 bases, with 9 bases left between them. CDR3 protein: CASSETGSEQFF. CDR3 nucleotide sequence: TGTGCCAGCAGTGAGACAGGCAGTGAGCAGTTCTTC.

V usage is TRBV30 and J usage is TRBJ1-2; 9 positions agree with TRBD1. The J segment lost 5 bases and the V segment lost 3 bases, leaving 13 bases of the junction unmatched. This CDR3 has 16 residues. CDR1 is GTSNPN, CDR2 SVGIG, per germline (reference sequence). The CDR3 loop reads CAWRKRTGDSQYGYTF. The CDR3 DNA follows: TGTGCCTGGAGAAAACGGACAGGGGATTCGCAGTATGGCTACACCTTC.

This clone is a singleton in its sample. Here the CDR3 DNA reads TGTGCCAGCAGCGGTGGGACAGGGGATCAGCCCCAGCATTTT. It codes for CASSGGTGDQPQHF. The chain recombines TRBV5-5 with TRBJ1-5, with 10 bases that match TRBD1. Germline V lookup: CDR1 SGHKS, CDR2 YYEKEE (reference sequence). The V segment lost 4 bases and the J segment 5 bases; nucleotides outside the gene matches: 3. This CDR3 contains 14 residues.

The table lists this clone with a few counts. The chain has TRBV4-2 and TRBJ1-5; possibly TRBD1 for D (6 bases). The germline CDR1 and CDR2 sequences are LGHNA and YNFKEQ. This CDR3 region has 16 residues. V lost 1 base and J 6 bases, leaving 16 bases between the germline ends. The CDR3 bases are TGTGCCAGCAGCCAAGGGTTACAGGGTCGGGGTCAGCCCCAGCATTTT. Translation: CASSQGLQGRGQPQHF.

The rearrangement uses TRBV30 and TRBJ2-7; 10 bases agree with TRBD1. The CDR3 length is 15 residues. Germline CDR1 reads GTSNPN; CDR2 reads SVGIG (reference sequence). The V segment lost 0 bases and the J segment 4 bases; nucleotides outside the gene matches: 6. The CDR3 is CAWSVPGTGVYEQYF. Written as DNA, the CDR3 is TGTGCCTGGAGTGTACCCGGGACAGGGGTTTACGAGCAGTACTTC.

CDR3 DNA: TGTGCCAGCAGCGTCGACAGGGACGAGCAGTTCTTC. Protein: CASSVDRDEQFF. This sequence joins TRBV27 and TRBJ2-1; TRBD1 aligns across 7 bases. Trimming removed 6 bases from V and 10 bases from J; junction bases left unmatched: 6. CDR3 length: 12 residues. Germline V gives CDR1 MNHEY, CDR2 SMNVEV (reference sequence).

The V call is TRBV5-8, the J call TRBJ2-1, with 12 nucleotides matching TRBD1. Trimming cost V 7 bases and J 7 bases; bases outside gene matches: 9. CDR1 is SGHTS and CDR2 is YDEGEE in the germline V gene. The CDR3 consists of 15 residues. The DNA of the CDR3 is TGTGCCAGCGGAACGGGACAGGGGGCTGCGAATGAGCAGTTCTTC. This translates into CASGTGQGAANEQFF.

The chain links TRBV9 to TRBJ1-6; weak D call: TRBD1 (6 bases). The CDR3 runs 12 residues. Germline V gives CDR1 SGDLS, CDR2 YYNGEE. Trimming left V 4 bases short and J 8 bases short, with 7 bases between. DNA for the CDR3: TGTGCCAGCAGCAAGGGGGATTCACCCCTCCACTTT. Translated: CASSKGDSPLHF.

This chain connects TRBV30 to TRBJ2-3; TRBD2 matches 9 bases. CDR3 length: 14 residues. V was pared by 2 bases and J by 6 bases, with 6 bases of the junction left unmatched. The germline V gene encodes CDR1 GTSNPN and CDR2 SVGIG (reference sequence). The CDR3: CAWSQLAGGDTQYF. The DNA of the CDR3 is TGTGCCTGGAGTCAATTGGCGGGGGGGGATACGCAGTATTTT.

This clone was detected only a few times. The rearrangement uses TRBV19 and TRBJ2-5; 14 bases align to TRBD2. Germline trimming cut 4 bases from V and 5 bases from J; bases unmatched to any gene: 6. The V gene's germline CDR1 is LNHDA and CDR2 SQIVND (reference sequence). The CDR3 is 16 residues long. CDR3 sequence: CASSTRLAGGRETQYF. The CDR3 region has the DNA TGTGCCAGTAGTACTCGACTAGCGGGGGGGCGGGAGACCCAGTACTTC.

This clone was found once. The chain recombines TRBV7-2 with TRBJ1-6; 10 bases align to TRBD1. Germline values: CDR1 SGHTA, CDR2 FQGNSA. This CDR3 has 15 amino acids. V lost 5 bases, J lost 7 bases, and 5 bases stayed unmatched. The CDR3 reads CASSTGTGDNSPLHF. The CDR3 bases are TGTGCCAGCAGCACCGGGACAGGGGACAATTCACCCCTCCACTTT.

The chain recombines TRBV19 with TRBJ1-1, with D perhaps matching TRBD1 (6 bases). With 4 bases removed from V and 11 bases from J, the gap between germline ends came to 17 bases. The CDR3 is 13 amino acids. CDR1 is LNHDA, CDR2 SQIVND, per germline (reference sequence). The CDR3 nucleotides are TGTGCCAGTAGTAAACTACAGGGCTCCGGGGCTTTCTTT. Its protein is CASSKLQGSGAFF.

The chain is built from TRBV5-1 and TRBJ2-1; D is ambiguous. This CDR3 contains 11 residues. Germline V gene lookup returns CDR1 SGHRS and CDR2 YFSETQ. V gave up 2 bases and J gave up 7 bases, with 4 bases separating them. The CDR3 region is CASSFGNEQFF. CDR3 DNA: TGCGCCAGCAGCTTCGGTAATGAGCAGTTCTTC.

The chain recombines TRBV5-1 with TRBJ2-1, with TRBD2 matching over 10 bases. Germline CDR1 and CDR2: SGHRS and YFSETQ. J gave up 12 bases and V 5 bases, and 14 bases lay outside the gene matches. The CDR3 length is 15 residues. This chain's CDR3 is CASSTGTSEASVQFF. The CDR3, as DNA: TGCGCCAGCAGTACCGGGACTAGCGAGGCTAGTGTGCAGTTCTTC.